Listed below are T cell receptor beta chains from one sample, sequenced in a study of T cell repertoires in cytomegalovirus infection. Using its own MiXCR run on the reads, TCRdb lists one record per CDR3 protein. The repertoire holds about 220,000 distinct CDR3 sequences, with less than 50% as singletons. Antigen specificity for these receptors is unknown. The sequencing used CD8+ T cells from cultured PBMCs, collected from culture after CMV antigen stimulation. These receptors came from a human donor in good health (CMV status not recorded). Some clones in this sample may be carry-over from other donors' samples. CDR3s include the opening cysteine and the closing phenylalanine or tryptophan. D genes are given only for firm matches. Part of the rows lack a size; the others show once, few, many or a class for expanded clones.

J | V | size | D | CDR3 | DNA
TRBJ1-4 | TRBV27 | few | . | CASSPRQLNEKLFF | TGTGCCAGCAGTCCTAGACAGCTTAATGAAAAACTGTTTTTT
TRBJ2-7 | TRBV5-6 | . | . | CASSFGRGSSYEQYF | TGTGCCAGCAGCTTTGGACGGGGGAGCTCCTACGAGCAGTACTTC
TRBJ2-1 | TRBV29-1 | few | . | CSVDNGQQFF | TGCAGCGTTGACAACGGTCAGCAGTTCTTC
TRBJ1-4 | TRBV4-2 | few | . | CASSQFGARANEKLFF | TGTGCCAGCAGCCAATTTGGCGCTCGGGCTAATGAAAAACTGTTTTTT
TRBJ2-7 | TRBV13 | . | . | CASILRGRAGTFSYEQYF | TGTGCCAGCATCCTCCGTGGAAGAGCCGGGACATTCTCCTACGAGCAGTACTTC
TRBJ1-1 | TRBV7-6 | few | TRBD1 | CASSRGQGSSVVTEAFF | TGTGCCAGCAGCCGGGGACAGGGGTCGTCGGTCGTCACTGAAGCTTTCTTT
TRBJ1-1 | TRBV7-8 | many | TRBD1 | CASSSTGGGYTEAFF | TGTGCCAGCAGCTCGACAGGGGGCGGCTACACTGAAGCTTTCTTT
TRBJ1-1 | TRBV11-1 | few | . | CASSLGNRVTEAFF | TGTGCCAGCAGCTTAGGCAACAGGGTCACTGAAGCTTTCTTT
TRBJ2-1 | TRBV7-9 | . | . | CASSPIVQGRRPDYNEQFF | TGTGCCAGCAGCCCGATAGTACAGGGTAGGAGGCCTGACTACAATGAGCAGTTCTTC
TRBJ2-3 | TRBV20-1 | few | TRBD2 | CSAREGLAGAPTDTQYF | TGCAGTGCTAGAGAGGGACTAGCGGGGGCCCCCACAGATACGCAGTATTTT
TRBJ2-5 | TRBV20-1 | . | . | CSASLGDYQETQYF | TGCAGTGCTAGCTTGGGAGACTACCAAGAGACCCAGTACTTC
TRBJ1-2 | TRBV7-2 | few | . | CASRLQAHSNYGYTF | TGTGCCAGCAGGTTACAGGCCCATAGCAACTATGGCTACACCTTC
TRBJ2-1 | TRBV19 | . | TRBD2 | CASSPWTSGSYYNEQFF | TGTGCCAGTAGTCCCTGGACTAGCGGGAGCTACTACAATGAGCAGTTCTTC
TRBJ1-3 | TRBV10-3 | . | . | CAITDGPGVGSGNTIYF | TGTGCCATCACCGATGGGCCGGGAGTCGGCTCTGGAAACACCATATATTTT
TRBJ1-1 | TRBV12-3/TRBV12-4 | . | . | CASSLTWGTNTEAFF | TGTGCCAGCAGTTTAACCTGGGGAACGAACACTGAAGCTTTCTTT
TRBJ2-3 | TRBV6-5 | . | . | CASSYSSSGGPDTQYF | TGTGCCAGCAGTTACTCATCCTCGGGTGGTCCAGATACGCAGTATTTT
TRBJ2-1 | TRBV7-2 | many | TRBD2 | CASSTGLAGGTPPKFF | TGTGCCAGCAGCACCGGACTAGCGGGAGGGACCCCCCCGAAGTTCTTC
TRBJ1-3 | TRBV6-2/TRBV6-3 | few | TRBD1 | CASRRQGYGNTIYF | TGTGCCAGCAGGAGACAGGGGTATGGAAACACCATATATTTT
TRBJ2-1 | TRBV7-3 | many | TRBD1 | CASSFRQGIYNEQFF | TGTGCCAGCAGCTTCAGACAGGGAATCTACAATGAGCAGTTCTTC
TRBJ1-1 | TRBV27 | . | . | CASSYRPGANTEAFF | TGTGCCAGCAGTTACAGGCCAGGAGCGAACACTGAAGCTTTCTTT
TRBJ1-4 | TRBV7-8 | many | . | CASSHWGATNEKLFF | TGTGCCAGCAGCCATTGGGGGGCAACTAATGAAAAACTGTTTTTT
TRBJ2-1 | TRBV7-3 | few | TRBD2 | CASSSTSGGDNNEQFF | TGTGCCAGCAGCTCGACTAGCGGGGGGGACAACAATGAGCAGTTCTTC
TRBJ2-3 | TRBV2 | once | TRBD2 | CASSEPGLAGVIRTDTQYF | TGTGCCAGCAGTGAGCCGGGACTAGCGGGAGTCATCCGCACAGATACGCAGTATTTT
TRBJ2-1 | TRBV2 | few | . | CASSVKAGHYLSDGFF | TGTGCCAGCAGCGTTAAGGCGGGACACTATTTGTCCGATGGGTTCTTC
TRBJ2-1 | TRBV7-3 | many | TRBD2 | CASSPSGGVGNEQFF | TGTGCCAGCAGTCCCAGCGGGGGGGTGGGCAATGAGCAGTTCTTC
TRBJ2-2 | TRBV28 | . | TRBD1 | CASSLWRDRENRELFF | TGTGCCAGCAGTTTATGGAGGGACAGGGAAAACCGGGAGCTGTTTTTT
TRBJ2-3 | TRBV6-2/TRBV6-3 | . | . | CASTQGSQGWTDTQYF | TGTGCCAGCACCCAGGGATCGCAGGGATGGACAGATACGCAGTATTTT
TRBJ2-4 | TRBV9 | . | TRBD1 | CASSPRQGENIQYF | TGTGCCAGCAGCCCTCGACAGGGTGAAAACATTCAGTACTTC
TRBJ2-7 | TRBV10-3 | . | . | CAASTSSYEQYF | TGTGCCGCCAGTACGAGCTCCTACGAGCAGTACTTC
TRBJ2-1 | TRBV7-8 | . | . | CASSLGIHNEQFF | TGTGCCAGCAGCCTAGGAATCCACAATGAGCAGTTCTTC
TRBJ2-2 | TRBV20-1 | . | . | CSARKPGVRSTGELFF | TGCAGTGCGCGGAAACCAGGGGTCCGGAGCACCGGGGAGCTGTTTTTT
TRBJ1-2 | TRBV7-9 | few | . | CASSSYDSGYTF | TGTGCCAGCAGCTCATACGATTCTGGCTACACCTTC
TRBJ1-4 | TRBV6-5 | . | TRBD1 | CASRNRDSSSTNEKLFF | TGTGCCAGCAGGAACCGGGACAGCTCCTCAACTAATGAAAAACTGTTTTTT
TRBJ2-1 | TRBV11-2 | . | . | CASSLVPTLRTRYDEQFF | TGTGCCAGCAGCTTAGTTCCCACATTACGGACTCGGTACGATGAGCAGTTCTTC
TRBJ2-5 | TRBV4-1 | few | TRBD2 | CASSQERGSRHETQYF | TGCGCCAGCAGCCAAGAGCGGGGGTCCCGACACGAGACCCAGTACTTC
TRBJ2-1 | TRBV6-2/TRBV6-3 | few | . | CASSYSDPEQFF | TGTGCCAGCAGTTATTCTGACCCCGAGCAGTTCTTC
TRBJ2-7 | TRBV7-8 | . | TRBD1 | CASSPRETGGGGPYF | TGTGCCAGCAGCCCCAGAGAGACAGGGGGCGGAGGCCCGTACTTC